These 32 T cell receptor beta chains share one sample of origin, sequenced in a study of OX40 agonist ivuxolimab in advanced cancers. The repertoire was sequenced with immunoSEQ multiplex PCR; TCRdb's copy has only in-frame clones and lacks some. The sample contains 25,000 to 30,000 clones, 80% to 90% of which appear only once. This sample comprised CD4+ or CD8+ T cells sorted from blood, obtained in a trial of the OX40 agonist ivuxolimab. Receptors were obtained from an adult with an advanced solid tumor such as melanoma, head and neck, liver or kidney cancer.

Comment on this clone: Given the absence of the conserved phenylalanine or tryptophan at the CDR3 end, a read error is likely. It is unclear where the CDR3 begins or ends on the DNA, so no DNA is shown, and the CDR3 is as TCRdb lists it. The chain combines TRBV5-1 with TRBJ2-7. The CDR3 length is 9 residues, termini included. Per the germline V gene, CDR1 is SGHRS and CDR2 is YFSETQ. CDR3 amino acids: CASSSQRHS.

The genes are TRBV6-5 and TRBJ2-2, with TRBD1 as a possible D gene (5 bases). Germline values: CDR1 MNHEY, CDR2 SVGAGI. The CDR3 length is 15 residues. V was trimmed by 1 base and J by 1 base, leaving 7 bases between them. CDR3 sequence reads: CASSYWQGNTGELFF. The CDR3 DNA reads TGTGCCAGCAGTTACTGGCAGGGGAACACCGGGGAGCTGTTTTTT.

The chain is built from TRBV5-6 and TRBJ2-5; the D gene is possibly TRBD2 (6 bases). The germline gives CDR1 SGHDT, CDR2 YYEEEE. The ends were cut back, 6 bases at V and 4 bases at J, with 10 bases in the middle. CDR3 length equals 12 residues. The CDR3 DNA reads TGTGCCAGCACTTGGGGGGTAGAGACCCAGTACTTC. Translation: CASTWGVETQYF.

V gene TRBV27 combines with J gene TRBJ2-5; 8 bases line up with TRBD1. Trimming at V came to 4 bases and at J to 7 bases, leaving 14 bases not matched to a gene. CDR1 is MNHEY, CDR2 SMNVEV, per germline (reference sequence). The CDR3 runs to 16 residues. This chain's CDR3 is CASSSTPGTGDRTQYF. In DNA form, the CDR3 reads TGTGCCAGCAGTTCGACCCCCGGGACAGGAGATCGGACCCAGTACTTC.

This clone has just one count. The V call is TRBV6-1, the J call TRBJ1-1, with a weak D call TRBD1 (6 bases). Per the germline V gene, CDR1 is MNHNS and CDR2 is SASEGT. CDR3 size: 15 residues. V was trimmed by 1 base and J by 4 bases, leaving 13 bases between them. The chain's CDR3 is CASSEGVGAGTEAFF. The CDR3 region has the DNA TGTGCCAGCAGTGAAGGCGTGGGGGCCGGCACTGAAGCTTTCTTT.

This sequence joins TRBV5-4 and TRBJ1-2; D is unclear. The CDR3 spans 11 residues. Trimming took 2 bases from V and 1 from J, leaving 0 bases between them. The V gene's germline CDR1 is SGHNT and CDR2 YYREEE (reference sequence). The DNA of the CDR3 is TGTGCCAGCAGCTTTAACTATGGCTACACCTTC. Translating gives CASSFNYGYTF. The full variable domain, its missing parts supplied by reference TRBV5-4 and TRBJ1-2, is ETGVTQSPTHLIKTRGQQVTLRCSSQSGHNTVSWYQQALGQGPQFIFQYYREEENGRGNFPPRFSGLQFPNYSSELNVNALELDDSALYLCASSFNYGYTFGSGTRLTVV.

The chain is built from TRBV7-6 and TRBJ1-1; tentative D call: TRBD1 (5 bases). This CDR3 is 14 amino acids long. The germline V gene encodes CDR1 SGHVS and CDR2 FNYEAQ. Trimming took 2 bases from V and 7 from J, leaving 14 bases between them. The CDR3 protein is CASSLRDPPNEAFF. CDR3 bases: TGTGCCAGCAGCTTACGGGACCCACCGAATGAAGCTTTCTTT.

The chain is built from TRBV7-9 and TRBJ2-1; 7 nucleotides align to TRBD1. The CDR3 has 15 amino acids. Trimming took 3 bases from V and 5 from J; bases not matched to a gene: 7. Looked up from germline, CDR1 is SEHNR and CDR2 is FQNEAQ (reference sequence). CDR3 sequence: CASSLSEQGNNEQFF. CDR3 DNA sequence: TGTGCCAGCAGCTTGAGCGAACAGGGGAACAATGAGCAGTTCTTC.

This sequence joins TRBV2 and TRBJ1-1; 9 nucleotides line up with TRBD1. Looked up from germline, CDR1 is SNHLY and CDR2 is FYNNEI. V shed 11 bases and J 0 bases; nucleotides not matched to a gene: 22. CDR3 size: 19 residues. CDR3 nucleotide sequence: TGTGCCCGAGGTGTGGGGACAGGGACATTTCGACTCATGAACACTGAAGCTTTCTTT. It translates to CARGVGTGTFRLMNTEAFF.

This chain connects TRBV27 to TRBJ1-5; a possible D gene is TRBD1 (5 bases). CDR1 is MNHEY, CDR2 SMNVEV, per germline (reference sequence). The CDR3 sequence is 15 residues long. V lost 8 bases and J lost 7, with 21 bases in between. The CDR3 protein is CASAPLGESGQPQHF. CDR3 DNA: TGTGCCAGCGCCCCTCTGGGGGAGAGCGGCCAGCCCCAGCATTTT.

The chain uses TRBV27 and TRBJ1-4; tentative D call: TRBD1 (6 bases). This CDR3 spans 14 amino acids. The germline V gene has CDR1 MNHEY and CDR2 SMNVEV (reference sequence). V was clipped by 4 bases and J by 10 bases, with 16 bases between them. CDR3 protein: CASSSYREKGKLFF. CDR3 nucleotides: TGTGCCAGCAGTTCGTACAGGGAGAAGGGAAAACTGTTTTTT.

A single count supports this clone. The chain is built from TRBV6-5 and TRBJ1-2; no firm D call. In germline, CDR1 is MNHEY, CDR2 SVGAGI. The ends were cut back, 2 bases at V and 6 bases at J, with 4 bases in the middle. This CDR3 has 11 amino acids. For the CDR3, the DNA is TGTGCCAGCAGTTACCCAGATGGCTACACCTTC. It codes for CASSYPDGYTF.

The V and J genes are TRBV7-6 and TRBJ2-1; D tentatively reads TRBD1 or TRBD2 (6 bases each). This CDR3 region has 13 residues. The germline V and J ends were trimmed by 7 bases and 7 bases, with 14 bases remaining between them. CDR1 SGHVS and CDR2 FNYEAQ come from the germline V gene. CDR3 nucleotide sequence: TGTGCCAGCAACAACGGGGGCTGGAATGAGCAGTTCTTC. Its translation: CASNNGGWNEQFF.

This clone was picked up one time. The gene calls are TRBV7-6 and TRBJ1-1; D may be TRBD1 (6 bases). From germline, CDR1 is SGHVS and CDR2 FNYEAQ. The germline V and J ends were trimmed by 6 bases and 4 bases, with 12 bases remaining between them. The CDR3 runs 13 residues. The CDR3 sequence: CASRPGVTTEAFF. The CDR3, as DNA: TGTGCCAGCAGGCCAGGGGTGACCACTGAAGCTTTCTTT.

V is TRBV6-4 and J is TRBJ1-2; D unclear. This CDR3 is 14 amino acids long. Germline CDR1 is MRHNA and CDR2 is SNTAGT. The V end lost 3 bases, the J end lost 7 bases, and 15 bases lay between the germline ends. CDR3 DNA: TGTGCCAGCAGTGAGGGTTCGATGGCGTCTGGCTACACCTTC. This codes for CASSEGSMASGYTF.

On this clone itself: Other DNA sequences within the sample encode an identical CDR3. CDR3 bases: TGTGCCAGCAGCTTTGGGTCTCAGGGTTACGAGCAGTACTTC. Protein product: CASSFGSQGYEQYF. V gene TRBV5-4 combines with J gene TRBJ2-7; weak D call: TRBD1 (5 bases). The CDR3 has 14 residues. With 2 bases removed from V and 4 bases from J, the gap between germline ends came to 13 bases. Looked up from germline, CDR1 is SGHNT and CDR2 is YYREEE (reference sequence).

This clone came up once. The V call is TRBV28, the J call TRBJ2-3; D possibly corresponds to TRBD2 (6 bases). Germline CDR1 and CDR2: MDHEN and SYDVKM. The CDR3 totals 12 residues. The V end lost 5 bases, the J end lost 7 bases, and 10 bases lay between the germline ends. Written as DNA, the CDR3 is TGTGCCAGCAGTAGGGGACTGCATACGCAGTATTTT. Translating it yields CASSRGLHTQYF.

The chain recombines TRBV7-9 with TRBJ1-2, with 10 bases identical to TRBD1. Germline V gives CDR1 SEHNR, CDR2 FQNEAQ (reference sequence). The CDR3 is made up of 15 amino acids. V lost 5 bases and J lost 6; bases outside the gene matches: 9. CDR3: CASSPTGQGTDGYTF. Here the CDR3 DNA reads TGTGCCAGCAGCCCGACGGGACAGGGGACCGATGGCTACACCTTC.

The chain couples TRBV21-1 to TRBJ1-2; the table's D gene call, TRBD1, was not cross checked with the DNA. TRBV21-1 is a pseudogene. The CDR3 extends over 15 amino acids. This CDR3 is CASSTGQGVIYGYTF. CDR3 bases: TGTGCCAGCAGCACAGGACAGGGGGTGATCTATGGCTACACCTTC.

CDR3 residues: CASSVENRDSGYTF. CDR3 in DNA: TGTGCCAGCAGCGTAGAAAACAGGGATTCAGGCTACACCTTC. The rearrangement joins TRBV9 to TRBJ1-2; a possible D gene is TRBD1 (6 bases). Trimming shortened V by 0 bases and J by 8 bases, and 14 bases separated the two germline ends. This CDR3 region has 14 residues. Per germline, CDR1 SGDLS and CDR2 YYNGEE.

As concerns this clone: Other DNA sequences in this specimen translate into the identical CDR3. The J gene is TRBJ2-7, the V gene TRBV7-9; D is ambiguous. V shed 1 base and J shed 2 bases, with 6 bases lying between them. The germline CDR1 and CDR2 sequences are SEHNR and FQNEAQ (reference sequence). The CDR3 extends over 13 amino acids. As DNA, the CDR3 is TGTGCCAGCAGCTTAGATAATCCCTACGAGCAGTACTTC. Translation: CASSLDNPYEQYF.

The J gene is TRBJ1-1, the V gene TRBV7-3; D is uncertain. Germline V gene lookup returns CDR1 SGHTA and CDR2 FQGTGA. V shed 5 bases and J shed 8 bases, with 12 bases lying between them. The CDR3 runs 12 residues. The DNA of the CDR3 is TGTGCCAGCAGCCTCTCGGGCGGAGAAGCTTTCTTT. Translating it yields CASSLSGGEAFF.

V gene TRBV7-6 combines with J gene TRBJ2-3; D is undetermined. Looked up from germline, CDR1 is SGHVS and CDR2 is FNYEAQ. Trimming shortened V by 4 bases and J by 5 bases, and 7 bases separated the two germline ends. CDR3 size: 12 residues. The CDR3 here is CASSSYGDTQYF. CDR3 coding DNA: TGTGCCAGCAGCTCTTATGGAGATACGCAGTATTTT.

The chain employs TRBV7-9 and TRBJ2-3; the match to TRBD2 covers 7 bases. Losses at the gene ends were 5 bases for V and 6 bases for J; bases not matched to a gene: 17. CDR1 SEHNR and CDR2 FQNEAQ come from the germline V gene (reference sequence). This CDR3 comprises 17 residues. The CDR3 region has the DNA TGTGCCAGCAGCCCGGAGGCGGGAGTAGTATTGGGGGATACGCAGTATTTT. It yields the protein CASSPEAGVVLGDTQYF.

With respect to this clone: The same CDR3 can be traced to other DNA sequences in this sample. CDR3 sequence reads: CASSQGRNTEAFF. The CDR3 DNA reads as TGCGCCAGCAGCCAAGGGCGGAACACTGAAGCTTTCTTT. The chain uses TRBV4-1 and TRBJ1-1, with D unclear. The germline gives CDR1 MGHRA, CDR2 YSYEKL. Trimming pared 1 base from V and 1 base from J, leaving 4 bases between. This CDR3 is 13 amino acids long.

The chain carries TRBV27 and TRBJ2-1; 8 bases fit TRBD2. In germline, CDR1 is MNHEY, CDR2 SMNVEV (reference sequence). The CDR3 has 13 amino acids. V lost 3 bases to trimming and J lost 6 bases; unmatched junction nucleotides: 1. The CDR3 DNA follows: TGTGCCAGCAGTTTCGGGAGGGGCAATGAGCAGTTCTTC. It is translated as CASSFGRGNEQFF.

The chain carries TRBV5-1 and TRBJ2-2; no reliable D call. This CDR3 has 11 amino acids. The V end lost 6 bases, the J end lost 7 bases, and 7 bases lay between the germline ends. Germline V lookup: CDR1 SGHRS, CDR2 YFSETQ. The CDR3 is CASTQNGELFF. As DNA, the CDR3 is TGCGCCAGCACCCAAAACGGGGAGCTGTTTTTT. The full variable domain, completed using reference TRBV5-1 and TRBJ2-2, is KAGVTQTPRYLIKTRGQQVTLSCSPISGHRSVSWYQQTPGQGLQFLFEYFSETQRNKGNFPGRFSGRQFSNSRSEMNVSTLELGDSALYLCASTQNGELFFGEGSRLTVL.

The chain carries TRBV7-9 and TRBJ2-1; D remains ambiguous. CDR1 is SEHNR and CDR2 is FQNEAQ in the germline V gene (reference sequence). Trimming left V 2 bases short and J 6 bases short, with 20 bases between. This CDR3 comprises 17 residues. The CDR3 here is CASSLPFQRQSGNEQFF. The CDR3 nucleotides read TGTGCCAGCAGCTTACCGTTCCAGCGCCAATCGGGCAATGAGCAGTTCTTC.

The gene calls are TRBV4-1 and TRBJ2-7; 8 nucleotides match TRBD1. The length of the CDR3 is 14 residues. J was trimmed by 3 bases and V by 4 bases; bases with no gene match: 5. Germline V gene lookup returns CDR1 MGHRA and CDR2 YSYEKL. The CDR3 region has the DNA TGCGCCAGCAGCCCGGGACAGGAAAACTACGAGCAGTACTTC. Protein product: CASSPGQENYEQYF.

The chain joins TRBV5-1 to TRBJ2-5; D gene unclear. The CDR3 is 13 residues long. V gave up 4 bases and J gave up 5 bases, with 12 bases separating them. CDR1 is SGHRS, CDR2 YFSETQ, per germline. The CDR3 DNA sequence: TGCGCCAGCAGCCTCGCGTTCGAGGAGACCCAGTACTTC. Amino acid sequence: CASSLAFEETQYF.

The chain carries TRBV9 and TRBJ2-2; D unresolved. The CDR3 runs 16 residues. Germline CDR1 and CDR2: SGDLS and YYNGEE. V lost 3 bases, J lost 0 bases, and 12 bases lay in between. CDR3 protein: CASSDNGGTNTGELFF. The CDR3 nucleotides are TGTGCCAGCAGCGACAACGGCGGAACGAACACCGGGGAGCTGTTTTTT.

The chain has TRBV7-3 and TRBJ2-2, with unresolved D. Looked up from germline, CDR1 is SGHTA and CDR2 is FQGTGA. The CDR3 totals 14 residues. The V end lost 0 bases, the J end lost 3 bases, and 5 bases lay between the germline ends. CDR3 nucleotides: TGTGCCAGCAGCTTAACCGGGTACACCGGGGAGCTGTTTTTT. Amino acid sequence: CASSLTGYTGELFF. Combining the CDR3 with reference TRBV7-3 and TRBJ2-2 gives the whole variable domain GAGVSQTPSNKVTEKGKYVELRCDPISGHTALYWYRQSLGQGPEFLIYFQGTGAADDSGLPNDRFFAVRPEGSVSTLKIQRTERGDSAVYLCASSLTGYTGELFFGEGSRLTVL.